What follows are 32 T cell receptor beta chains derived from one specimen sequenced in a study of blood T cell repertoires in COVID-19. Generated by immunoSEQ multiplex PCR, the TCRdb table keeps only in-frame clones and is missing some. The sample records under 80,000 clones, around four fifths being singletons. Sample: peripheral blood. The receptors derive from a man between 65 and 85 years old with acute or convalescent COVID-19.

The V call is TRBV29-1, the J call TRBJ1-1; TRBD1 is a possible D gene (6 bases). The CDR3 runs 12 residues. The germline V gene encodes CDR1 SQVTM and CDR2 ANQGSEA. V dropped 8 bases and J dropped 0 bases, with 10 bases sitting between them. DNA of the CDR3: TGCAGCCCCGGACAGTTGAACACTGAAGCTTTCTTT. It specifies CSPGQLNTEAFF.

The CDR3 sequence: CASIRTGQGGTEAFF. The CDR3, as DNA: TGTGCCAGTATCCGAACTGGACAGGGAGGGACTGAAGCTTTCTTT. The chain is built from TRBV19 and TRBJ1-1, with 8 bases lining up with TRBD1. J lost 5 bases, V lost 7 bases, and 12 bases had no gene match. Germline-derived CDR1 and CDR2 are LNHDA and SQIVND (reference sequence). The CDR3 consists of 15 residues.

This chain's CDR3 is CASSAPRAGGPSTDTQYF. The CDR3 nucleotides are TGTGCCAGCAGTGCACCGAGGGCGGGGGGGCCGAGCACAGATACGCAGTATTTT. V usage is TRBV2 and J usage is TRBJ2-3; TRBD2 matches 9 bases. This CDR3 region has 18 residues. Germline V CDR1 and CDR2: SNHLY, FYNNEI. V gave up 4 bases and J gave up 0 bases; unmatched junction bases: 11.

The V call is TRBV5-6, the J call TRBJ2-7; unclear D gene. CDR3 length: 14 amino acids. Germline CDR1 reads SGHDT; CDR2 reads YYEEEE. Trimming stripped 1 base from V and 3 bases from J, with 11 bases between. Written as DNA, the CDR3 is TGTGCCAGCAGCTTGATTCAGGCAAACTACGAGCAGTACTTC. As protein: CASSLIQANYEQYF.

This sequence joins TRBV18 and TRBJ2-2; 7 nucleotides match TRBD1. This CDR3 is built from 13 residues. The J segment lost 7 bases and the V segment lost 6 bases, leaving 5 bases of the junction unmatched. CDR1 and CDR2 from the germline V gene are KGHSH and LQKENI. CDR3 region: CASSDRAVGELFF. CDR3 nucleotide sequence: TGTGCCAGCTCTGACAGGGCAGTCGGGGAGCTGTTTTTT.

The chain is built from TRBV3-1 (or the pseudogene TRBV3-2) and TRBJ2-2; the match to TRBD1 covers 8 bases. J was trimmed by 7 bases and V by 3 bases; bases with no gene match: 10. The CDR3 spans 16 residues. Germline V gene lookup returns CDR1 LGHDT and CDR2 YNNKEL (reference sequence). CDR3 sequence (DNA): TGTGCCAGCAGCCATAGCCGACAGGGGAGTGGCGGGGAGCTGTTTTTT. The encoded protein is CASSHSRQGSGGELFF.

The chain carries TRBV5-4 and TRBJ2-5; 9 bases agree with TRBD2. The CDR3 loop spans 15 amino acids. J lost 4 bases, V lost 5 bases, and 9 bases had no gene match. Germline CDR1 reads SGHNT; CDR2 reads YYREEE (reference sequence). The chain's CDR3 is CASSPPASGVETQYF. The CDR3 DNA follows: TGTGCCAGCAGTCCGCCGGCTAGCGGGGTAGAGACCCAGTACTTC.

V gene TRBV5-1 combines with J gene TRBJ1-1; no reliable D call. The germline V gene has CDR1 SGHRS and CDR2 YFSETQ. With 3 bases removed from V and 1 base from J, the gap between germline ends came to 16 bases. CDR3 size: 16 residues. Here the CDR3 reads CASSSQSHSWNTEAFF. The CDR3 DNA sequence: TGCGCCAGCAGCTCCCAGTCCCATTCATGGAACACTGAAGCTTTCTTT.

The chain is built from TRBV2 and TRBJ1-1; a weak D match, TRBD1 (5 bases). CDR1 is SNHLY and CDR2 is FYNNEI in the germline V gene. V was cut by 6 bases and J by 10 bases, with 15 bases left in between. The CDR3 length is 12 residues. The CDR3 DNA is TGTGCCAGCAGAGAGGACAAAAAGGTAGCTTTCTTT. Its translation is CASREDKKVAFF.

The chain links TRBV3-1 (or the pseudogene TRBV3-2) to TRBJ1-1; unclear D gene. V gave up 3 bases and J gave up 1 base, with 9 bases separating them. In germline, CDR1 is LGHDT, CDR2 YNNKEL (reference sequence). CDR3 length: 14 residues. CDR3 protein: CASSQNGRNTEAFF. CDR3 sequence (DNA): TGTGCCAGCAGCCAGAATGGTAGGAACACTGAAGCTTTCTTT.

The J gene is TRBJ2-7, the V gene TRBV19; 9 bases fit TRBD1. Per the germline V gene, CDR1 is LNHDA and CDR2 is SQIVND (reference sequence). CDR3 length: 15 amino acids. V lost 5 bases and J lost 5; bases outside the gene matches: 10. The CDR3 nucleotides read TGTGCCAGTAGTTCACGTCCCGGGACAGGGAACGAGCAGTACTTC. As protein: CASSSRPGTGNEQYF.

CDR3 sequence: CASIFGAGPTGGELFF. The CDR3 DNA is TGCGCCAGCATATTTGGAGCGGGACCAACGGGCGGGGAGCTGTTTTTT. The gene calls are TRBV10-2 and TRBJ2-2; 7 nucleotides align to TRBD2. Germline values: CDR1 WSHSY, CDR2 SAAADI. The CDR3 length is 16 residues. With V trimmed by 7 bases and J by 7 bases, 15 bases remained unmatched.

Only one count was recorded for this clone. The gene calls are TRBV7-3 and TRBJ2-2, with D perhaps TRBD1 (6 bases). The germline V gene encodes CDR1 SGHTA and CDR2 FQGTGA. With 4 bases removed from V and 5 bases from J, the gap between germline ends came to 8 bases. This CDR3 is 13 amino acids long. The CDR3 reads CASSSGQTGELFF. DNA of the CDR3: TGTGCCAGCAGCTCCGGACAGACCGGGGAGCTGTTTTTT.

This clone counts as medium-sized. The chain recombines TRBV6-6 with TRBJ1-3; possibly TRBD1 for D (5 bases). There are 13 residues in the CDR3. Germline V gene sequence: CDR1 MNHNY, CDR2 SVGAGI (reference sequence). V was pared by 4 bases and J by 6 bases, with 10 bases between. The CDR3 DNA reads TGTGCCAGCAGTTCAGGGCCGGAAAACACCATATATTTT. Amino acids: CASSSGPENTIYF.

The CDR3 spells CASSAQGWDTQYF. As DNA, the CDR3 is TGTGCCAGCAGCGCACAGGGCTGGGATACGCAGTATTTT. V usage is TRBV9 and J usage is TRBJ2-3, with D possibly TRBD1 on 6 matching bases. CDR3 length: 13 amino acids. Germline lookup yields CDR1 SGDLS and CDR2 YYNGEE. V gave up 3 bases and J gave up 6 bases, with 11 bases separating them.

The genes are TRBV5-4 and TRBJ2-7, with 9 bases lining up with TRBD2. The CDR3 runs to 16 residues. Trimming took 3 bases from V and 2 from J; bases not matched to a gene: 9. The V gene's germline CDR1 is SGHNT and CDR2 YYREEE (reference sequence). CDR3 nucleotides: TGTGCCAGCAGCTCCTCCCTAGCGGGGATCCCCTACGAGCAGTACTTC. It is translated as CASSSSLAGIPYEQYF.

V gene TRBV6-1 combines with J gene TRBJ2-2; D possibly corresponds to TRBD1 (6 bases). The germline CDR1 and CDR2 sequences are MNHNS and SASEGT. V lost 10 bases, J lost 4 bases, and 10 bases lay in between. The CDR3 totals 12 residues. CDR3 in DNA: TGTGCCACAAGACAGGCCACCGGGGAGCTGTTTTTT. It yields the protein CATRQATGELFF.

The chain joins TRBV18 to TRBJ1-1, with 9 bases fitting TRBD1. V gave up 5 bases and J gave up 4 bases; unmatched junction bases: 5. The germline V gene encodes CDR1 KGHSH and CDR2 LQKENI. CDR3 size: 14 residues. The CDR3 nucleotides are TGTGCCAGCTCAACAGGGGGCCTGGGCACTGAAGCTTTCTTT. Its translation: CASSTGGLGTEAFF.

J is TRBJ1-6 and V is TRBV6-5; possible D gene TRBD1, 5 bases. Trimming stripped 6 bases from V and 8 bases from J, with 14 bases between. Germline assignment: CDR1 MNHEY and CDR2 SVGAGI. The CDR3 loop spans 14 amino acids. CDR3 sequence: CASRPGGAYSPLHF. The CDR3 region has the DNA TGTGCCAGCAGGCCGGGAGGGGCCTATTCACCCCTCCACTTT.

The genes are TRBV10-2 and TRBJ1-1, with TRBD1 matching over 10 bases. Germline V gene lookup returns CDR1 WSHSY and CDR2 SAAADI. The V and J ends lost 6 bases and 3 bases, in that order; junction bases with no gene match: 7. The CDR3 is 15 residues long. DNA of the CDR3: TGCGCCAGCAGCCCGGGACAGGGGAGGGACACTGAAGCTTTCTTT. It specifies CASSPGQGRDTEAFF.

The chain has TRBV5-1 and TRBJ1-1; possible D gene TRBD1, 6 bases. This CDR3 is built from 17 residues. Germline V gene sequence: CDR1 SGHRS, CDR2 YFSETQ. The germline V and J ends were trimmed by 4 bases and 1 base, with 20 bases remaining between them. The CDR3 region is CASSPVIGEGENTEAFF. CDR3 sequence (DNA): TGCGCCAGCAGCCCCGTGATTGGCGAGGGGGAGAACACTGAAGCTTTCTTT.

The V and J genes are TRBV5-1 and TRBJ1-5; D is undetermined. The V end was cut by 4 bases, the J end by 7 bases, with 12 bases between. Germline V CDR1 and CDR2: SGHRS, YFSETQ. The CDR3 has 13 amino acids. CDR3 bases: TGCGCCAGCAGCAGGAGGGCGGGCCAGCCCCAGCATTTT. Encoded protein: CASSRRAGQPQHF.

This rearrangement joins TRBV2 to TRBJ1-1, with unresolved D. This CDR3 spans 13 amino acids. The V end was cut by 7 bases, the J end by 0 bases, with 9 bases between. Germline V gives CDR1 SNHLY, CDR2 FYNNEI. CDR3 residues: CASIEVVNTEAFF. DNA of the CDR3: TGTGCCAGCATCGAGGTTGTGAACACTGAAGCTTTCTTT. The complete variable domain, with remaining parts taken from reference TRBV2 and TRBJ1-1, reads EPEVTQTPSHQVTQMGQEVILRCVPISNHLYFYWYRQILGQKVEFLVSFYNNEISEKSEIFDDQFSVERPDGSNFTLKIRSTKLEDSAMYFCASIEVVNTEAFFGQGTRLTVV.

The rearrangement joins TRBV18 to TRBJ1-1; a possible D gene is TRBD1 (6 bases). In germline, CDR1 is KGHSH, CDR2 LQKENI. This CDR3 is 15 amino acids long. V gave up 3 bases and J gave up 2 bases, with 13 bases separating them. In nucleotides, the CDR3 is TGTGCCAGCTCACCCACCGCGGGGGCTAACACTGAAGCTTTCTTT. Translation gives CASSPTAGANTEAFF.

This chain uses TRBV27 with TRBJ2-3; perhaps TRBD1 as D (5 bases). CDR3 size: 13 residues. Trimming took 0 bases from V and 6 from J, leaving 7 bases between them. Germline CDR1 MNHEY, CDR2 SMNVEV (reference sequence). The DNA of the CDR3 is TGTGCCAGCAGTTTATCGACAGCGGATACGCAGTATTTT. Its protein product is CASSLSTADTQYF.

The chain links TRBV11-2 to TRBJ2-3; D gene ambiguous. The CDR3 contains 16 residues. The germline V gene has CDR1 SGHAT and CDR2 FQNNGV. V lost 2 bases and J 5 bases, leaving 17 bases between the germline ends. In DNA, the CDR3 is TGTGCCAGCAGCTTAATTGCCGGCCCCGCAGGAGATACGCAGTATTTT. It encodes CASSLIAGPAGDTQYF.

In its sample, this clone was seen once. The gene calls are TRBV6-5 and TRBJ2-3, with TRBD1 matching over 9 bases. This CDR3 region has 15 residues. Germline V gene data show CDR1 as MNHEY and CDR2 as SVGAGI. V lost 6 bases and J lost 1; bases outside the gene matches: 5. In DNA form, the CDR3 reads TGTGCCAGCAGCCTTGGGACAGGGCGCACAGATACGCAGTATTTT. The encoded protein is CASSLGTGRTDTQYF.

The rearrangement joins TRBV18 to TRBJ2-2; 7 bases are a match to TRBD2. The CDR3 totals 17 residues. V dropped 3 bases and J dropped 4; count of bases not matched to a gene: 11. CDR1 and CDR2 from the germline V gene are KGHSH and LQKENI. The CDR3 reads CASSPKPGGGVTGELFF. CDR3 DNA sequence: TGTGCCAGCTCACCGAAACCGGGCGGGGGTGTCACCGGGGAGCTGTTTTTT.

J is TRBJ1-5 and V is TRBV15, with TRBD1 matching 9 bases. Germline assignment: CDR1 LNHNV and CDR2 YYDKDF (reference sequence). V was pared by 1 base and J by 5 bases, with 9 bases of the junction left unmatched. The CDR3 is 17 residues long. The CDR3 sequence: CATSRAASRDRDQPQHF. The CDR3, as DNA: TGTGCCACCAGCAGAGCGGCCTCCCGGGACAGGGATCAGCCCCAGCATTTT. The variable domain in full, completed from reference TRBV15 and TRBJ1-5, reads DAMVIQNPRYQVTQFGKPVTLSCSQTLNHNVMYWYQQKSSQAPKLLFHYYDKDFNNEADTPDNFQSRRPNTSFCFLDIRSPGLGDTAMYLCATSRAASRDRDQPQHFGDGTRLSIL.

This chain joins TRBV11-2 and TRBJ2-7, with a weak D call TRBD2 (7 bases). The CDR3 runs to 16 residues. CDR1 is SGHAT, CDR2 FQNNGV, per germline. The germline V and J ends were trimmed by 7 bases and 3 bases, with 22 bases remaining between them. The CDR3 coding sequence is TGTGCCAGCACCTCCTTGAACGCGGGGGCGGGCTACGAGCAGTACTTC. Translating it yields CASTSLNAGAGYEQYF.

A single count supports this clone. The J gene is TRBJ1-4, the V gene TRBV3-1 (or the pseudogene TRBV3-2), with D uncertain. The CDR3 totals 16 residues. V lost 4 bases to trimming and J lost 2 bases, with 14 bases between them. Per the germline V gene, CDR1 is LGHDT and CDR2 is YNNKEL (reference sequence). This CDR3 is CASSLEGSGTNEKLFF. The CDR3 DNA sequence: TGTGCCAGCAGCCTGGAGGGCTCCGGCACTAATGAAAAACTGTTTTTT.

This clone occurred a few times. This chain joins TRBV10-3 and TRBJ1-1; a possible D gene is TRBD1 (6 bases). V was clipped by 10 bases and J by 6 bases, with 15 bases between them. Germline CDR1 and CDR2: ENHRY and SYGVKD. The CDR3 length is 12 residues. For the CDR3, the DNA is TGTGCCACGCAGGGGTCGGGGCCTGAAGCTTTCTTT. Its translation: CATQGSGPEAFF.